One and the same sample provided the 4 T cell receptor beta chains below, sequenced in a study of T cell responses to AZD1222 COVID-19 vaccine. The assay was immunoSEQ multiplex PCR, and TCRdb's table has in-frame clones only and misses some. This sample has 90,000 to 120,000 clones, with approximately 89% found just once. The material was peripheral blood, obtained on day 0 of AZD1222 vaccination. Receptors were obtained from an adult in good health.

This clone has a single count. The CDR3 coding sequence is TGTGCCAGCAGACCTGAGGGACTAGCGGGCGAGCAGTACTTC. Amino acids: CASRPEGLAGEQYF. V gene TRBV28 combines with J gene TRBJ2-7, with 12 bases that match TRBD2. J gave up 6 bases and V 6 bases, and 6 bases lay outside the gene matches. The V gene's germline CDR1 is MDHEN and CDR2 SYDVKM. The CDR3 has 14 residues.

The V and J genes are TRBV7-2 and TRBJ1-5; 8 nucleotides align to TRBD1. Germline V gene sequence: CDR1 SGHTA, CDR2 FQGNSA. The CDR3 extends over 15 amino acids. The J segment lost 4 bases and the V segment lost 2 bases, leaving 4 bases of the junction unmatched. The DNA for the CDR3 is TGTGCCAGCAGCTTAATAAGACAGGGGAATCAGCCCCAGCATTTT. It translates to CASSLIRQGNQPQHF.

The rearrangement uses TRBV19 and TRBJ1-1, with no clear D. The CDR3 has 13 residues. V was clipped by 6 bases and J by 3 bases, with 11 bases between them. The V gene's germline CDR1 is LNHDA and CDR2 SQIVND (reference sequence). DNA for the CDR3: TGTGCCAGTAGAGAACCCCAGGACACTGAAGCTTTCTTT. It translates to CASREPQDTEAFF.

The J gene is TRBJ2-5, the V gene TRBV9; 8 nucleotides agree with TRBD2. Germline lookup yields CDR1 SGDLS and CDR2 YYNGEE. The junction had 8 bases not matched to a gene; V was cut back by 4 bases and J by 0 bases. The CDR3 totals 16 residues. The CDR3 reads CASSFGLADNQETQYF. DNA of the CDR3: TGTGCCAGCAGCTTTGGACTAGCAGATAACCAAGAGACCCAGTACTTC.